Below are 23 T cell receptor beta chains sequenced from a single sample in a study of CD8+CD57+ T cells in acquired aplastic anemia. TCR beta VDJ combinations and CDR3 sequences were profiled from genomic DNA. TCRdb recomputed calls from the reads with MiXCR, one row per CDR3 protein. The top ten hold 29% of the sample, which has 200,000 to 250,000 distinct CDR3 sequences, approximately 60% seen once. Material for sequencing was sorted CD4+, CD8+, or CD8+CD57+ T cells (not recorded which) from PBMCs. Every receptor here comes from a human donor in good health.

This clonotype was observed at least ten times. The CDR3 spells CASSPSRGGINQPQHF. In nucleotides, the CDR3 is TGCGCCAGCAGTCCGTCTCGGGGGGGAATCAATCAGCCCCAGCATTTT. The chain recombines TRBV4-1 with TRBJ1-5, with a weak D call TRBD1 (5 bases). V was shortened by 6 bases and J by 3 bases, with 18 bases between the two germline ends. The CDR3 spans 16 residues. The germline gives CDR1 MGHRA, CDR2 YSYEKL.

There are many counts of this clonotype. The CDR3 DNA reads as TGTGCCAGCAGCTTGGGGAACACAGATACGCAGTATTTT. Protein sequence: CASSLGNTDTQYF. The chain recombines TRBV5-6 with TRBJ2-3; D not resolved. The CDR3 sequence is 13 residues long. V lost 0 bases and J lost 2, with 4 bases in between. Germline V gene data show CDR1 as SGHDT and CDR2 as YYEEEE.

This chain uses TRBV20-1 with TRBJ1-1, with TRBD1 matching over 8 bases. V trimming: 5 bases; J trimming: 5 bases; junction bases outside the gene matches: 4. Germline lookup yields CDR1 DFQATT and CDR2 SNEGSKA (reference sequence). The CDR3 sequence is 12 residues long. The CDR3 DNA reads TGCAGTGCTGGACAGGGTCGGACTGAAGCTTTCTTT. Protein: CSAGQGRTEAFF.

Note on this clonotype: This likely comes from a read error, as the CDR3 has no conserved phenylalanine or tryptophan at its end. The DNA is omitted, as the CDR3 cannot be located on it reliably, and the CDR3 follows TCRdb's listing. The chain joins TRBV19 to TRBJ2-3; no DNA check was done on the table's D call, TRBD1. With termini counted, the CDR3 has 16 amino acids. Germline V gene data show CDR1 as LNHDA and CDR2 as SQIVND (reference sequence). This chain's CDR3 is CASSIRNRGTHRYAVV.

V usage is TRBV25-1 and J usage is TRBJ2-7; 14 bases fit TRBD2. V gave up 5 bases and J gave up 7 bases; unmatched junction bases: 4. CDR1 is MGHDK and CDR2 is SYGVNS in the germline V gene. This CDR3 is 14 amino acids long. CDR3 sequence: CASSTTSGRGEQYF. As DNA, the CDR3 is TGTGCCAGCAGTACGACTAGCGGGAGGGGTGAGCAGTACTTC.

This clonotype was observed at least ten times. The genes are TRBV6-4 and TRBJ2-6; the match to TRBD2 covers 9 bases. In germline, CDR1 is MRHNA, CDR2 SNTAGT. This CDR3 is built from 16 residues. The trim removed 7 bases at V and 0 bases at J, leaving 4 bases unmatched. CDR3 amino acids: CASNDSGGSGANVLTF. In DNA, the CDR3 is TGTGCCAGCAATGATAGCGGGGGCTCTGGGGCCAACGTCCTGACTTTC.

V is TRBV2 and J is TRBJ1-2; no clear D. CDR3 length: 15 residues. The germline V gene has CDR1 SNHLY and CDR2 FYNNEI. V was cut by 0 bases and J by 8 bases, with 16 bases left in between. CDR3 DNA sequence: TGTGCCAGCAGTGAAGCTCCGCAGACCCGGAAGGGCTACACCTTC. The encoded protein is CASSEAPQTRKGYTF.

The CDR3 region has the DNA TGCAGCGTACCCTTGAACACCGGGGAGCTGTTTTTT. Protein: CSVPLNTGELFF. The rearrangement joins TRBV29-1 to TRBJ2-2, with D unclear. Per the germline V gene, CDR1 is SQVTM and CDR2 is ANQGSEA. The CDR3 runs 12 residues. Trimming removed 6 bases from V and 1 base from J, with 6 bases in between.

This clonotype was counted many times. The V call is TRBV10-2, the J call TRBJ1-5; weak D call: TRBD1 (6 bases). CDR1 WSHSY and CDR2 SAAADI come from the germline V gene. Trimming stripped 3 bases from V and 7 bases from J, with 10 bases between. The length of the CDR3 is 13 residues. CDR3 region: CASSDGGMQPQHF. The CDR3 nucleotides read TGCGCCAGCAGTGATGGGGGCATGCAGCCCCAGCATTTT.

The CDR3 loop is CASISSGRTGELFF. The CDR3 DNA is TGTGCCAGCATCTCCTCTGGGCGGACCGGGGAGCTGTTTTTT. The chain carries TRBV6-1 and TRBJ2-2; D gene uncertain. This CDR3 is 14 amino acids long. Trimming shortened V by 7 bases and J by 5 bases, and 14 bases separated the two germline ends. Per the germline V gene, CDR1 is MNHNS and CDR2 is SASEGT.

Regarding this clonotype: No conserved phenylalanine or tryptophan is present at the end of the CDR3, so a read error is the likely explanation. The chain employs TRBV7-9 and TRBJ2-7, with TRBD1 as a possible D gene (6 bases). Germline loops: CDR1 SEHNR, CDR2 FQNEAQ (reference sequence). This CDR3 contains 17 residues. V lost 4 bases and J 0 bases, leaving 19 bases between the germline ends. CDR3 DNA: TGTGCCAGCAGCTCAGGTTTTGCAGGGGTCGGCTCCTACGAGCAGTACTTG. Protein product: CASSSGFAGVGSYEQYL.

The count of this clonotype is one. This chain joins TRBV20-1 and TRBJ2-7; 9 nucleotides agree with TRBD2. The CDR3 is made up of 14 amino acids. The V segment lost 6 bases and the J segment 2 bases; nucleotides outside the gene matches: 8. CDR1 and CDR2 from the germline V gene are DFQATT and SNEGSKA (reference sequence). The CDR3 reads CSASEAGGTYEQYF. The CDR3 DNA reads TGCAGTGCCAGCGAGGCGGGGGGGACCTACGAGCAGTACTTC.

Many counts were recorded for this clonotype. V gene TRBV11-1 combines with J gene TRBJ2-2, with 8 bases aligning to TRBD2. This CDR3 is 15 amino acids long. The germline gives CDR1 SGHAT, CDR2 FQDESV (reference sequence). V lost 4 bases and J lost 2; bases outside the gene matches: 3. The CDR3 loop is CASSSGTRNTGELFF. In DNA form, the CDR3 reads TGTGCCAGCAGCTCCGGGACTAGAAACACCGGGGAGCTGTTTTTT.

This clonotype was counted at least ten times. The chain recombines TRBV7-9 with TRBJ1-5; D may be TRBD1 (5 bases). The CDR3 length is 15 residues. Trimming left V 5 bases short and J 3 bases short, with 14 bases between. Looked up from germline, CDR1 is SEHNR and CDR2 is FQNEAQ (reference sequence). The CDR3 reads CASSPTDSYNQPQHF. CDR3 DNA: TGTGCCAGCAGCCCGACCGACAGTTACAATCAGCCCCAGCATTTT.

The CDR3 nucleotides are TGTGCCAGCAGCCACCGCCCAAGGACAGGGTTGAAGTTCTGTAATGGCTACGAGCAGTACTTC. Translation: CASSHRPRTGLKFCNGYEQYF. V and J are TRBV9 and TRBJ2-7; 8 bases fit TRBD1. This CDR3 contains 21 residues. Germline loops: CDR1 SGDLS, CDR2 YYNGEE. V lost 4 bases, J lost 3 bases, and 27 bases stayed unmatched.

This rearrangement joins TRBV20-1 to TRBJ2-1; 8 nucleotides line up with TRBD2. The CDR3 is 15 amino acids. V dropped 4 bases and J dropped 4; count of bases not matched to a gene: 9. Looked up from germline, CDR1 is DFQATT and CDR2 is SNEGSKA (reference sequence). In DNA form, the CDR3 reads TGCAGTGCTACCCACAGCGGGGGTCGTTACAATGAGCAGTTCTTC. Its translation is CSATHSGGRYNEQFF.

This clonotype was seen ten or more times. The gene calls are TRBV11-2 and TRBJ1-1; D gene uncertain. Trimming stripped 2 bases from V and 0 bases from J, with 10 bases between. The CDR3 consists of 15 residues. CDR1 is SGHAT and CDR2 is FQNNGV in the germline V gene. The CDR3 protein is CASSLRAGMNTEAFF. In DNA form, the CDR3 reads TGTGCCAGCAGCTTACGGGCCGGCATGAACACTGAAGCTTTCTTT.

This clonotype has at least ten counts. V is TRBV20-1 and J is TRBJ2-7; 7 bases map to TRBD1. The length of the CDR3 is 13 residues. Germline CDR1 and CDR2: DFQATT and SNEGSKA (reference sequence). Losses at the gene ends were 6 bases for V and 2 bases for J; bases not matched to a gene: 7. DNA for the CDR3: TGCAGTGCCCCGGGACAGCTGACCTACGAGCAGTACTTC. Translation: CSAPGQLTYEQYF.

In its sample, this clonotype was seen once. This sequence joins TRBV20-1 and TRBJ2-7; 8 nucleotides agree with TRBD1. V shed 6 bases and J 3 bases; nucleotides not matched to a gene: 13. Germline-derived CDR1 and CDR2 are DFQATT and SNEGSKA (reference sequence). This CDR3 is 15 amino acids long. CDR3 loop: CSAKTTTGTGYEQYF. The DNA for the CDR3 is TGCAGTGCGAAAACCACAACCGGGACAGGCTACGAGCAGTACTTC.

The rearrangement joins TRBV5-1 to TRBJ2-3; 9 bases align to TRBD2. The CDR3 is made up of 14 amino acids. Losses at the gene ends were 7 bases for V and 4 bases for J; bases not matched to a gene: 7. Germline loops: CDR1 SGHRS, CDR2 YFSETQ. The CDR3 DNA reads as TGCGCCAGCTCTGGGCGGGAGGGTGCAGATACGCAGTATTTT. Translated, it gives CASSGREGADTQYF.

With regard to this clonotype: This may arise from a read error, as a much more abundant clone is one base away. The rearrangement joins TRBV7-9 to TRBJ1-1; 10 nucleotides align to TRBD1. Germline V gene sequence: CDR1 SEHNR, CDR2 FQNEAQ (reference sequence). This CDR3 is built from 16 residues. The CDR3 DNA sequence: TGTGCCAGCAGCGCCCGGACAGGGGGGGAGAACACTGAAGCTTCCTTT. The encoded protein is CASSARTGGENTEASF.

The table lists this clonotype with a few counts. This chain's CDR3 is CATSRDRGETQYF. Written as DNA, the CDR3 is TGTGCCACCAGCAGAGACAGGGGGGAGACCCAGTACTTC. This sequence joins TRBV15 and TRBJ2-5, with TRBD1 matching over 7 bases. The V segment lost 0 bases and the J segment 5 bases; nucleotides outside the gene matches: 0. Germline CDR1 is LNHNV and CDR2 is YYDKDF (reference sequence). The CDR3 is 13 residues long.

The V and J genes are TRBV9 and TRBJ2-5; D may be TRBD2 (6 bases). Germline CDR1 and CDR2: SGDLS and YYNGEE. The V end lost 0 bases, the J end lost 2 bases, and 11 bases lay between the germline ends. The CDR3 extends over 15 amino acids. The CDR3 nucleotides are TGTGCCAGCAGCGTAGACCAACTAGCACAAGAGACCCAGTACTTC. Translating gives CASSVDQLAQETQYF.